Below are 23 T cell receptor beta chains sequenced from a single sample in a study of cytomegalovirus exposure and HLA in healthy donors. In the PCR, 60 Vbeta and 13 Jbeta primers were used. Libraries were prepared by immunoSEQ multiplex PCR; TCRdb keeps only in-frame clonotypes and omits some of them. This sample yields 130,000 or so clones, of which around 80% are seen a single time; around 3.5% belongs to the top ten. The material sequenced was PBMCs. Source of these receptors: a man aged 25 to 40 in good health and CMV-seronegative.

This clone was detected only once. The chain has TRBV27 and TRBJ2-3; tentatively, D is TRBD2 (6 bases). The CDR3 is 13 residues long. The germline V gene encodes CDR1 MNHEY and CDR2 SMNVEV (reference sequence). Trimming removed 2 bases at V and 7 bases at J, with 10 bases between. DNA for the CDR3: TGTGCCAGCAGTTTACGCCTAGCGAATACGCAGTATTTT. Amino acids: CASSLRLANTQYF.

In its sample, this clone was seen once. This chain uses TRBV19 with TRBJ2-7; TRBD1 is a possible D gene (5 bases). Trimming removed 3 bases at V and 7 bases at J, with 16 bases between. Germline assignment: CDR1 LNHDA and CDR2 SQIVND (reference sequence). The CDR3 is 14 amino acids. Written as DNA, the CDR3 is TGTGCCAGTAGTATCGGGCCAGGGCGTGGGGAGCAGTACTTC. Translation gives CASSIGPGRGEQYF.

This clone showed up just once. This chain joins TRBV29-1 and TRBJ2-4; 8 bases align to TRBD1. V trimming: 7 bases; J trimming: 9 bases; junction bases outside the gene matches: 8. The CDR3 totals 12 residues. Per germline, CDR1 SQVTM and CDR2 ANQGSEA. CDR3 sequence (DNA): TGCAGCGCTCGGACAGGGAAGGGCATTCAGTACTTC. Encoded protein: CSARTGKGIQYF.

This clone has more than one count but fewer than ten. This chain joins TRBV5-4 and TRBJ2-7; TRBD2 matches at 9 bases. Germline V gives CDR1 SGHNT, CDR2 YYREEE (reference sequence). V trimming: 6 bases; J trimming: 6 bases; junction bases outside the gene matches: 7. This CDR3 contains 13 residues. CDR3 DNA: TGTGCCAGCATGGGTAGCGGGGGAGTCGAGCAGTACTTC. This codes for CASMGSGGVEQYF.

This chain joins TRBV28 and TRBJ2-3; possibly TRBD2 for D (6 bases). CDR1 and CDR2 from the germline V gene are MDHEN and SYDVKM. V lost 5 bases and J 3 bases, leaving 15 bases between the germline ends. This CDR3 is built from 15 residues. The CDR3: CASSIKRGLTDTQYF. CDR3 DNA sequence: TGTGCCAGCAGTATAAAACGGGGGTTGACAGATACGCAGTATTTT.

J is TRBJ1-4 and V is TRBV5-6; TRBD1 might be the D (6 bases). In germline, CDR1 is SGHDT, CDR2 YYEEEE. CDR3 length: 15 amino acids. V lost 0 bases and J lost 5, with 11 bases in between. The CDR3: CASSLGDTINEKLFF. The CDR3 bases are TGTGCCAGCAGCTTGGGGGACACAATAAATGAAAAACTGTTTTTT.

The CDR3 DNA sequence: TGTGCCAGCAGCGTAGCCAGTCAGGGGGCTGAGCAGTACTTC. It specifies CASSVASQGAEQYF. The gene calls are TRBV9 and TRBJ2-7; TRBD1 aligns across 8 bases. V gave up 0 bases and J gave up 7 bases; unmatched junction bases: 6. The CDR3 loop spans 14 amino acids. CDR1 and CDR2 (germline): SGDLS, YYNGEE.

The chain joins TRBV27 to TRBJ1-2, with 7 positions matching TRBD1. V shed 5 bases, J shed 4 bases, and the junction held 7 bases outside the gene matches. Per germline, CDR1 MNHEY and CDR2 SMNVEV (reference sequence). This CDR3 contains 14 residues. CDR3 nucleotide sequence: TGTGCCAGCAGTACGAAGACAGGGACCTATGGCTACACCTTC. It codes for CASSTKTGTYGYTF.

In this sample, this clone turned up once. The chain has TRBV5-1 and TRBJ1-4; D unclear. Germline values: CDR1 SGHRS, CDR2 YFSETQ. V was pared by 0 bases and J by 5 bases, with 8 bases between. The CDR3 contains 14 residues. CDR3 protein: CASSLGGWNEKLFF. CDR3 sequence (DNA): TGCGCCAGCAGCTTGGGCGGATGGAATGAAAAACTGTTTTTT.

The chain employs TRBV9 and TRBJ1-2, with 7 positions matching TRBD1. The CDR3 is 15 amino acids. J gave up 5 bases and V 4 bases, and 11 bases lay outside the gene matches. CDR1 is SGDLS, CDR2 YYNGEE, per germline. The CDR3 DNA reads as TGTGCCAGCAGCTACAACAGGGGCAAGGCTTATGGCTACACCTTC. The encoded protein is CASSYNRGKAYGYTF.

The genes are TRBV29-1 and TRBJ2-1; 12 bases are a match to TRBD2. This CDR3 comprises 15 residues. Germline CDR1 SQVTM, CDR2 ANQGSEA. The V and J ends lost 7 bases and 5 bases, in that order; junction bases with no gene match: 9. The CDR3 loop is CSARLAGATNNEQFF. CDR3 DNA sequence: TGCAGCGCTCGACTAGCGGGAGCCACTAACAATGAGCAGTTCTTC.

The rearrangement uses TRBV28 and TRBJ2-7, with TRBD1 matching over 7 bases. Germline V gene sequence: CDR1 MDHEN, CDR2 SYDVKM. Losses at the gene ends were 4 bases for V and 8 bases for J; bases not matched to a gene: 5. CDR3 length equals 12 residues. The CDR3 DNA reads TGTGCCAGCAGTTCATCAGGGGGTCAGCAGTACTTC. Translation gives CASSSSGGQQYF. Full variable domain (missing parts from reference TRBV28 and TRBJ2-7): DVKVTQSSRYLVKRTGEKVFLECVQDMDHENMFWYRQDPGLGLRLIYFSYDVKMKEKGDIPEGYSVSREKKERFSLILESASTNQTSMYLCASSSSGGQQYFGPGTRLTVT.

As DNA, the CDR3 is TGTGCCAGCAGCTCTGACACTTACCGTACCGAAGCTTTCTTT. As protein: CASSSDTYRTEAFF. The chain recombines TRBV5-5 with TRBJ1-1; D is unclear. This CDR3 spans 14 amino acids. Trimming took 3 bases from V and 8 from J, leaving 17 bases between them. Germline V gene lookup returns CDR1 SGHKS and CDR2 YYEKEE (reference sequence).

The chain couples TRBV28 to TRBJ2-7; 7 nucleotides align to TRBD1. Germline V lookup: CDR1 MDHEN, CDR2 SYDVKM. The CDR3 has 14 residues. J was trimmed by 7 bases and V by 8 bases; bases with no gene match: 14. CDR3 sequence reads: CASGFRTGPGEQYF. The CDR3 nucleotides are TGTGCCAGCGGGTTTCGGACAGGTCCGGGGGAGCAGTACTTC.

The DNA of the CDR3 is TGTGCCAGCAGCCGAGTAACGGACAGAATGAAGGCTTTCTTT. Translation gives CASSRVTDRMKAFF. The rearrangement links TRBV5-6 to TRBJ1-1; a weak D match, TRBD1 (6 bases). This CDR3 region has 14 residues. Germline-derived CDR1 and CDR2 are SGHDT and YYEEEE. Deletions cut 4 bases from V and 11 bases from J, with 21 bases between.

This clone was recorded once. This chain connects TRBV6-1 to TRBJ1-2, with 7 bases aligning to TRBD1. This CDR3 contains 15 residues. The germline V gene has CDR1 MNHNS and CDR2 SASEGT. The J segment lost 4 bases and the V segment lost 3 bases, leaving 8 bases of the junction unmatched. The DNA of the CDR3 is TGTGCCAGCAGTGATCAGGGACAGCCAGGCTATGGCTACACCTTC. As protein: CASSDQGQPGYGYTF.

The genes are TRBV5-4 and TRBJ1-1, with D uncertain. Trimming left V 0 bases short and J 6 bases short, with 12 bases between. This CDR3 region has 14 residues. Germline-derived CDR1 and CDR2 are SGHNT and YYREEE (reference sequence). The CDR3 region is CASSLVRGPSEAFF. DNA of the CDR3: TGTGCCAGCAGCTTGGTGCGGGGTCCGTCTGAAGCTTTCTTT.

The chain links TRBV19 to TRBJ1-1; 7 bases match TRBD1. The CDR3 loop spans 14 amino acids. Per germline, CDR1 LNHDA and CDR2 SQIVND (reference sequence). Trimming removed 4 bases from V and 2 bases from J; junction bases left unmatched: 4. CDR3 region: CASSTHRGNTEAFF. In nucleotides, the CDR3 is TGTGCCAGTAGTACTCACAGGGGTAACACTGAAGCTTTCTTT.

This chain connects TRBV19 to TRBJ2-2; no clear D gene. This CDR3 is built from 14 residues. The germline V and J ends were trimmed by 5 bases and 0 bases, with 7 bases remaining between them. Germline lookup yields CDR1 LNHDA and CDR2 SQIVND (reference sequence). CDR3 bases: TGTGCCAGTAGTCTCTTCGCGAACACCGGGGAGCTGTTTTTT. Residues: CASSLFANTGELFF.

The chain links TRBV9 to TRBJ1-1; 7 bases line up with TRBD1. V was pared by 5 bases and J by 5 bases, with 9 bases of the junction left unmatched. The CDR3 is 14 amino acids. Germline V CDR1 and CDR2: SGDLS, YYNGEE. The CDR3 is CASRRDRQKTEAFF. CDR3 sequence (DNA): TGTGCCAGCAGACGGGACAGACAGAAGACTGAAGCTTTCTTT.

This chain connects TRBV13 to TRBJ2-2, with D possibly matching TRBD2 (6 bases). The ends were cut back, 0 bases at V and 4 bases at J, with 12 bases in the middle. This CDR3 is 16 amino acids long. CDR1 PRHDT and CDR2 FYEKMQ come from the germline V gene (reference sequence). CDR3 sequence: CASSLGLGGITGELFF. The CDR3 nucleotides are TGTGCCAGCAGCTTAGGCCTCGGGGGAATCACCGGGGAGCTGTTTTTT.

The chain is built from TRBV4-2 and TRBJ1-1, with D hard to call. The CDR3 extends over 14 amino acids. V lost 0 bases, J lost 1 base, and 6 bases lay in between. Germline CDR1 and CDR2: LGHNA and YNFKEQ. The CDR3 reads CASSQEQTNTEAFF. DNA for the CDR3: TGTGCCAGCAGCCAAGAACAGACGAACACTGAAGCTTTCTTT.

The chain links TRBV4-1 to TRBJ1-5, with D unresolved. The germline V gene has CDR1 MGHRA and CDR2 YSYEKL. CDR3 length: 12 residues. Deletions cut 2 bases from V and 6 bases from J, with 5 bases between. The CDR3 DNA sequence: TGCGCCAGCAGCCAATTCGGTCAGCCCCAGCATTTT. Amino acids: CASSQFGQPQHF.